The T cell receptor (beta chain) described here comes from a study of cytomegalovirus exposure and HLA in healthy donors. As for the study in general: The 120 or so validation repertoires used the same platform as the roughly 670 first-cohort repertoires (as reported by a later analysis).

TCRdb's table, derived via immunoSEQ multiplex PCR, lists solely in-frame clones and lacks some. Here the sample spans about 240,000 clones, 70% to 90% being singletons. In this sample, this clone turned up once. What it binds is unknown. Looked up from germline, CDR1 is SGHAT and CDR2 is FQNNGV. This CDR3 region has 15 residues. V was pared by 5 bases and J by 5 bases, with 8 bases of the junction left unmatched. Findings and limits, study-wide: Specific recognition of CMV antigens was confirmed in vitro for three chains (all CMV-associated). Cytomegalovirus association was assigned to about 150 TCR beta chains.

The chain recombines TRBV11-2 with TRBJ2-7; the match to TRBD2 covers 11 bases. The sequencing input was PBMCs. The TCR comes from a woman in her 30s in good health and CMV-seropositive. CDR3 protein: CASSAQTSGGHEQYF. Here the CDR3 DNA reads TGTGCCAGCAGCGCGCAAACTAGCGGGGGTCACGAGCAGTACTTC.